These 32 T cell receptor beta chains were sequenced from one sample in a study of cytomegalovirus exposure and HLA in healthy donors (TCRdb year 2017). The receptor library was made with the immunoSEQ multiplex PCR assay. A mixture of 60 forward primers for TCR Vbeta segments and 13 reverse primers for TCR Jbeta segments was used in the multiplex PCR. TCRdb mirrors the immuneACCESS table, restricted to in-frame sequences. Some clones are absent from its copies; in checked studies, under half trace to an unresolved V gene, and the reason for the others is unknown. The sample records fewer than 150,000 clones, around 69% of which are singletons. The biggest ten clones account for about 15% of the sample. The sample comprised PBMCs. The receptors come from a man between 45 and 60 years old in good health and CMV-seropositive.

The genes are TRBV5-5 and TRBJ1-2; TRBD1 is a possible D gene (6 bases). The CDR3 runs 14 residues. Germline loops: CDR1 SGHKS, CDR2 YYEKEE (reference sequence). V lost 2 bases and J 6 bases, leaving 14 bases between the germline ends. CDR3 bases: TGTGCCAGCAGCTTTGGTGGACAGATGGATGGCTACACCTTC. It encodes CASSFGGQMDGYTF.

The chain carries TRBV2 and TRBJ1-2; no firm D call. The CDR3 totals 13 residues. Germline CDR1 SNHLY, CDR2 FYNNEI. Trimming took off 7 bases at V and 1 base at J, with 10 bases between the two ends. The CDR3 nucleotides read TGTGCCAGCAAAGGAGGGTTTAACTATGGCTACACCTTC. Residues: CASKGGFNYGYTF. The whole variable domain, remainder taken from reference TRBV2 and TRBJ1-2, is EPEVTQTPSHQVTQMGQEVILRCVPISNHLYFYWYRQILGQKVEFLVSFYNNEISEKSEIFDDQFSVERPDGSNFTLKIRSTKLEDSAMYFCASKGGFNYGYTFGSGTRLTVV.

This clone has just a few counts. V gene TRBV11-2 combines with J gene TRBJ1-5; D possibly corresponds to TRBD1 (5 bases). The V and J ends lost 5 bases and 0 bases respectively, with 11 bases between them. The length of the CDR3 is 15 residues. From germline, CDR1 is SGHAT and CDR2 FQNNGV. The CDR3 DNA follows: TGTGCCAGCAGCCCGGGACTGATTAGCAATCAGCCCCAGCATTTT. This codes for CASSPGLISNQPQHF.

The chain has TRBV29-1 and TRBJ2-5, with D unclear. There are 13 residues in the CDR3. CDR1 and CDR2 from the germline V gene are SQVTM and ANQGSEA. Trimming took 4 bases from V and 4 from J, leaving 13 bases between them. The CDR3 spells CSVVSQARETQYF. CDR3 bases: TGCAGCGTTGTTAGCCAAGCGCGAGAGACCCAGTACTTC.

CDR3 protein: CASSPTGTSGNTIYF. The CDR3 DNA reads TGTGCCAGCAGCCCGACTGGAACCTCTGGAAACACCATATATTTT. The V gene is TRBV5-5, the J gene TRBJ1-3; D not certain. The CDR3 runs to 15 residues. Germline CDR1 is SGHKS and CDR2 is YYEKEE (reference sequence). Trimming removed 4 bases from V and 0 bases from J, with 11 bases in between.

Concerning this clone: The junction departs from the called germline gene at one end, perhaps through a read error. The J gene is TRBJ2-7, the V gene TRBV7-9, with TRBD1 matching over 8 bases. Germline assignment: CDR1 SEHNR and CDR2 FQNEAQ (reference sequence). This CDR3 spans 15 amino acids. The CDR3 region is CSSSSDRGGPYEQYF. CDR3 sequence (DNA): TGTTCCAGCAGCTCCGACAGGGGAGGCCCTTACGAGCAGTACTTC. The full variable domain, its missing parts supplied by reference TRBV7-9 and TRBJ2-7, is DTGVSQNPRHKITKRGQNVTFRCDPISEHNRLYWYRQTLGQGPEFLTYFQNEAQLEKSRLLSDRFSAERPKGSFSTLEIQRTEQGDSAMYLCSSSSDRGGPYEQYFGPGTRLTVT.

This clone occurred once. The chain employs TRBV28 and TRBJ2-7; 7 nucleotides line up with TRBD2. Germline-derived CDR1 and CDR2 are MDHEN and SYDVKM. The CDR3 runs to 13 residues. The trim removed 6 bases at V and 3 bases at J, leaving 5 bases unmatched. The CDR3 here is CASSLGEGYEQYF. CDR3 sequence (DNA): TGTGCCAGCAGCTTAGGGGAGGGCTACGAGCAGTACTTC.

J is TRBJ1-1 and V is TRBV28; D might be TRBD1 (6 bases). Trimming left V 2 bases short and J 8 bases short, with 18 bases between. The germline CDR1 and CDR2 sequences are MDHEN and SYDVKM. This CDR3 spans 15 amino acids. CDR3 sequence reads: CASSLRSGGHYEAFF. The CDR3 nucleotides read TGTGCCAGCAGTTTACGTTCGGGGGGCCATTACGAAGCTTTCTTT.

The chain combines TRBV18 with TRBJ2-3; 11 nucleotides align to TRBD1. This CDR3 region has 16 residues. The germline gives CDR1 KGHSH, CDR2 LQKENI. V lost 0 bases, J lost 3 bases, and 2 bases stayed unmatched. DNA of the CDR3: TGTGCCAGCTCACCACCGGGACAGGGGGTGACAGATACGCAGTATTTT. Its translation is CASSPPGQGVTDTQYF. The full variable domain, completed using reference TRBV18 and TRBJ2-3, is NAGVMQNPRHLVRRRGQEARLRCSPMKGHSHVYWYRQLPEEGLKFMVYLQKENIIDESGMPKERFSAEFPKEGPSILRIQQVVRGDSAAYFCASSPPGQGVTDTQYFGPGTRLTVL.

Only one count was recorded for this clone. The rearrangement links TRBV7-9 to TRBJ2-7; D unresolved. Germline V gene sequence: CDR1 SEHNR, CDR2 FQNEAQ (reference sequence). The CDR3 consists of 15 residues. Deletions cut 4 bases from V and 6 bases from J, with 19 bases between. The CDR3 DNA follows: TGTGCCAGCAGCTCCCGAGCCGGTGTACGAAGCGAGCAGTACTTC. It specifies CASSSRAGVRSEQYF.

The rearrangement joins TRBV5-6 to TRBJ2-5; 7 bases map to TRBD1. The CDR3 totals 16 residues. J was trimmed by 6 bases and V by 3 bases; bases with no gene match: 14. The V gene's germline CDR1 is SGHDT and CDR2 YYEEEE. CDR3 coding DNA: TGTGCCAGCAGCTATGCCTCGGGGACAGTTCCGAAGACCCAGTACTTC. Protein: CASSYASGTVPKTQYF. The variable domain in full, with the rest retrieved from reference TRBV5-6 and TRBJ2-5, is DAGVTQSPTHLIKTRGQQVTLRCSPKSGHDTVSWYQQALGQGPQFIFQYYEEEERQRGNFPDRFSGHQFPNYSSELNVNALLLGDSALYLCASSYASGTVPKTQYFGPGTRLLVL.

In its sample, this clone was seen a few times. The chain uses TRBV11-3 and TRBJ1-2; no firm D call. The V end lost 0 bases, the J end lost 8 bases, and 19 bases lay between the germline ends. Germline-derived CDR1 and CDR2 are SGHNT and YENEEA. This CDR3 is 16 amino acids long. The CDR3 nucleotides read TGTGCCAGCAGCTTAGATAGCGAACGGATCTCTTGGGGCTACACCTTC. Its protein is CASSLDSERISWGYTF.

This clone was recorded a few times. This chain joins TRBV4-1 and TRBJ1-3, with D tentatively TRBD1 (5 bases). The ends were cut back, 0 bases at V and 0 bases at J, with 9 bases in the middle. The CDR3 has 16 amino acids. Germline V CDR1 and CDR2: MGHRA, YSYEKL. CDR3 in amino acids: CASSQDDRSSGNTIYF. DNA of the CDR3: TGCGCCAGCAGCCAAGATGACAGATCCTCTGGAAACACCATATATTTT.

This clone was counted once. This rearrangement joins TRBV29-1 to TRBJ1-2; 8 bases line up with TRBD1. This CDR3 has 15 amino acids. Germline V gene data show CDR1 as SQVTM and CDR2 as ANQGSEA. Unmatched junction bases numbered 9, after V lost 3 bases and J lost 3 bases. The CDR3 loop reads CSVDATGGLDYGYTF. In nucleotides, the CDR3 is TGCAGCGTTGATGCCACAGGGGGATTAGACTATGGCTACACCTTC.

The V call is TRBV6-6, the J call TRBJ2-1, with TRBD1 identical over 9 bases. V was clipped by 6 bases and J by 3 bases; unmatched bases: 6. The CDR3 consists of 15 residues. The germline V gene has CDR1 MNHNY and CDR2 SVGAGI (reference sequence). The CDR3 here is CASSPGTGIYNEQFF. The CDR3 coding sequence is TGTGCCAGCAGCCCGGGGACAGGGATCTACAATGAGCAGTTCTTC.

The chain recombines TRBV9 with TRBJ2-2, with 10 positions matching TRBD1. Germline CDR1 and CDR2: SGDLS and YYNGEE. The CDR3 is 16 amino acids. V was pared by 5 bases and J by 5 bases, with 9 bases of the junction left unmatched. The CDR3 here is CASSTGQGIGTGELFF. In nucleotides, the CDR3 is TGTGCCAGCAGTACGGGACAGGGGATTGGGACCGGGGAGCTGTTTTTT. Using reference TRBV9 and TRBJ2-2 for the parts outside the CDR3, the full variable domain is DSGVTQTPKHLITATGQRVTLRCSPRSGDLSVYWYQQSLDQGLQFLIQYYNGEERAKGNILERFSAQQFPDLHSELNLSSLELGDSALYFCASSTGQGIGTGELFFGEGSRLTVL.

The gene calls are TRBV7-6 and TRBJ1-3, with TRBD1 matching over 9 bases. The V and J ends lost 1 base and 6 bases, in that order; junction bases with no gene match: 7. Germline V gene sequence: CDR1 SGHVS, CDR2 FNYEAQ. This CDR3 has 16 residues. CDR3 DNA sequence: TGTGCCAGCAGCTTAGGGGGGACAGGGCTTCAAAACACCATATATTTT. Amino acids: CASSLGGTGLQNTIYF.

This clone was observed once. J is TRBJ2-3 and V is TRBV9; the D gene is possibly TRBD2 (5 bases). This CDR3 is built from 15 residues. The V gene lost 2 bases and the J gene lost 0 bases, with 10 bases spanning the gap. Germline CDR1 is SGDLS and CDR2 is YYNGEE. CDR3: CASSVGSVSTDTQYF. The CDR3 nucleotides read TGTGCCAGCAGCGTTGGTAGCGTTAGCACAGATACGCAGTATTTT.

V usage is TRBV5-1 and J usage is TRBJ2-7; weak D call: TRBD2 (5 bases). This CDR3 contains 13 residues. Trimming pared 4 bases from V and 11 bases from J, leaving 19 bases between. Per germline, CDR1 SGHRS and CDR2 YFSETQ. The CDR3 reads CASSLDRTQLEYF. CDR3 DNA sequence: TGCGCCAGCAGCCTGGACCGGACGCAACTAGAGTACTTC.

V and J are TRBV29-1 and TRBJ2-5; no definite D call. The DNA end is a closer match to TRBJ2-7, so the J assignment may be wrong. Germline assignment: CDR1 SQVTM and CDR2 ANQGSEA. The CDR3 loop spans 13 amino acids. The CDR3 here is CSALGYNPYEQYF. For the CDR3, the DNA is TGCAGCGCCCTAGGATACAACCCCTACGAGCAGTACTTC.

CDR3 bases: TGTGCCAGCAGTCTGCGCACGGGGGTAGCGGGCACCTACGAGCAGTACTTC. As protein: CASSLRTGVAGTYEQYF. This chain joins TRBV27 and TRBJ2-7; 7 bases align to TRBD2. V trimming: 5 bases; J trimming: 2 bases; junction bases outside the gene matches: 15. From germline, CDR1 is MNHEY and CDR2 SMNVEV (reference sequence). The CDR3 sequence is 17 residues long.

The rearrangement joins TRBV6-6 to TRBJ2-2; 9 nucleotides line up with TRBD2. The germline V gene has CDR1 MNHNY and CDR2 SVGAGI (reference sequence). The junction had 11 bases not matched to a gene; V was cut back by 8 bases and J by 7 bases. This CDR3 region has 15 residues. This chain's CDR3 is CASASTTRGGGELFF. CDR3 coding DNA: TGTGCCAGCGCCTCCACAACGCGGGGGGGCGGGGAGCTGTTTTTT.

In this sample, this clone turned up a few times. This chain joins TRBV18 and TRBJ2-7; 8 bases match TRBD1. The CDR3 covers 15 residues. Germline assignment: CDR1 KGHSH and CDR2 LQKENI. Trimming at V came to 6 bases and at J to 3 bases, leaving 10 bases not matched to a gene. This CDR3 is CASSPGQGIYYEQYF. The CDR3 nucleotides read TGTGCCAGCTCCCCCGGACAGGGTATCTACTACGAGCAGTACTTC.

The CDR3 loop is CASSPYPGLSSPLHF. CDR3 DNA: TGTGCCAGCAGTCCGTACCCGGGACTAAGCTCACCCCTCCACTTT. This chain links TRBV27 with TRBJ1-6; D might be TRBD1 (5 bases). Germline V lookup: CDR1 MNHEY, CDR2 SMNVEV (reference sequence). V dropped 5 bases and J dropped 10 bases, with 18 bases sitting between them. CDR3 length equals 15 residues.

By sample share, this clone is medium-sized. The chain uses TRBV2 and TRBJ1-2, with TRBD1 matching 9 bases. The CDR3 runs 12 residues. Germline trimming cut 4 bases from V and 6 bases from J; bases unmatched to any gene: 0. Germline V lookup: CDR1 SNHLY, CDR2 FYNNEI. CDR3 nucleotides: TGTGCCAGCAGTGGGACAGGGGATGGCTACACCTTC. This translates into CASSGTGDGYTF.

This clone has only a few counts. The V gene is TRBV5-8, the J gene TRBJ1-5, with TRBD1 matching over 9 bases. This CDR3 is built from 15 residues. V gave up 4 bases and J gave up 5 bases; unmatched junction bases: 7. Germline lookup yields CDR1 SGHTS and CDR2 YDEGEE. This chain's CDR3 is CASSEGTGFHQPQHF. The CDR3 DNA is TGTGCCAGCAGCGAGGGGACAGGGTTTCATCAGCCCCAGCATTTT.

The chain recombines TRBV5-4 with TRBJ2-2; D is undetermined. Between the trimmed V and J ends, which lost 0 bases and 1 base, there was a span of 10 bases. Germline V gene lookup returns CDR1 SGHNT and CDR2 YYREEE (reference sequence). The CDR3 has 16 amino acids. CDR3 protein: CASSLGKGVNTGELFF. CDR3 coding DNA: TGTGCCAGCAGCTTGGGTAAAGGAGTGAACACCGGGGAGCTGTTTTTT. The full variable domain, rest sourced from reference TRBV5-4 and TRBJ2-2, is ETGVTQSPTHLIKTRGQQVTLRCSSQSGHNTVSWYQQALGQGPQFIFQYYREEENGRGNFPPRFSGLQFPNYSSELNVNALELDDSALYLCASSLGKGVNTGELFFGEGSRLTVL.

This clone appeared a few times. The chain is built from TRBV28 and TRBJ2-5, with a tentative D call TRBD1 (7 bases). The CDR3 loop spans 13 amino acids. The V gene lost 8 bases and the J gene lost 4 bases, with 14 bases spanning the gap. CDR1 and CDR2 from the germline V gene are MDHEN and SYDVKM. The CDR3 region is CASGGTARETQYF. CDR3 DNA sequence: TGTGCCAGCGGAGGGACAGCTAGAGAGACCCAGTACTTC.

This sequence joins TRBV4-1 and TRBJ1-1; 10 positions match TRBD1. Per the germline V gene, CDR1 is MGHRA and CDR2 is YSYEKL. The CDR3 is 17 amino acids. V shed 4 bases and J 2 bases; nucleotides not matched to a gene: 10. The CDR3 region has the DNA TGCGCCAGCAGCCTCCCTGGGACAGGGGTTGGAAACACTGAAGCTTTCTTT. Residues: CASSLPGTGVGNTEAFF.

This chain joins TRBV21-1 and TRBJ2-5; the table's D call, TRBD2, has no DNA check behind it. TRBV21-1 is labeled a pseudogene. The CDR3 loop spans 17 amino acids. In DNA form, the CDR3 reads TGTGCCAGCAGCAGGCGGCCAACTAGCGGCAAAACCCGGGAGCAGTACTTC. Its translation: CASSRRPTSGKTREQYF.

The CDR3 coding sequence is TGTGCCATCATGGCCAGCGGGCTAACCTACAATGAGCAGTTCTTC. Translating it yields CAIMASGLTYNEQFF. V usage is TRBV10-3 and J usage is TRBJ2-1; D perhaps matches TRBD2 (6 bases). V was pared by 7 bases and J by 2 bases, with 15 bases between. Germline V CDR1 and CDR2: ENHRY, SYGVKD. The CDR3 covers 15 residues.

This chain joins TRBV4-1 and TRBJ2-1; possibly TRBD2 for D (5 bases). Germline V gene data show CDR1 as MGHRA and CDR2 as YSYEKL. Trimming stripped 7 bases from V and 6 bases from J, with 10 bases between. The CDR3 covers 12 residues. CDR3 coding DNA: TGCGCCAGCACTAGCAAATTCAATGAGCAGTTCTTC. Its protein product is CASTSKFNEQFF.